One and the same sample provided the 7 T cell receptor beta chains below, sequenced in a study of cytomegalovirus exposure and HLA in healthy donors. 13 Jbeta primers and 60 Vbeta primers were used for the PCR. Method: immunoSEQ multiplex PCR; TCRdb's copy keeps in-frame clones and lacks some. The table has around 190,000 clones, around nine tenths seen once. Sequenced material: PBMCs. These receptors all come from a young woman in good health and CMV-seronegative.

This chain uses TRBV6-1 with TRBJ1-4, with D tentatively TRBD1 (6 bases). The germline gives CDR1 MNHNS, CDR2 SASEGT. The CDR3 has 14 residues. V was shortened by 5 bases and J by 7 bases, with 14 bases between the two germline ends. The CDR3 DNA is TGTGCCAGCAGTCCCAGGGGACGAGGTGAAAAACTGTTTTTT. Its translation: CASSPRGRGEKLFF.

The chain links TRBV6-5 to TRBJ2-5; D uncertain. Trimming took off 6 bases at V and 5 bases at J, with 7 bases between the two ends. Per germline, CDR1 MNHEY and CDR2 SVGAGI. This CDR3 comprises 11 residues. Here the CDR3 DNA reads TGTGCCAGCAGAACGCGGGAGACCCAGTACTTC. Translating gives CASRTRETQYF.

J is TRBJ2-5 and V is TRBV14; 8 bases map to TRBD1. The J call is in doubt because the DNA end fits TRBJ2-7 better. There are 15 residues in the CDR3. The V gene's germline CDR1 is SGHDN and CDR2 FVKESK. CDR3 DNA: TGTGCCAGCAGCCGCCGAACCGGGACAGGAGGCGAGCAGTACTTC. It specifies CASSRRTGTGGEQYF.

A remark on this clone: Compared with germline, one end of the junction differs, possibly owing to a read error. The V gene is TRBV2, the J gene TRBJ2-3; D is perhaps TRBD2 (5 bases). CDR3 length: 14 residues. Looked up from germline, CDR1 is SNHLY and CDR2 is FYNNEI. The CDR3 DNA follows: TGTGCCAGCAGCCCACAGTCTAGCACAGATACGCAGTTTTTT. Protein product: CASSPQSSTDTQFF.

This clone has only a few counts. CDR3 bases: TGCGCCAGCAACCCGGGGGTAGGGCTCTCTGGGGCCAACGTCCTGACTTTC. It encodes CASNPGVGLSGANVLTF. This sequence joins TRBV5-1 and TRBJ2-6, with D possibly being TRBD2 (6 bases). The V gene's germline CDR1 is SGHRS and CDR2 YFSETQ. The CDR3 has 17 residues. V was shortened by 6 bases and J by 0 bases, with 16 bases between the two germline ends.

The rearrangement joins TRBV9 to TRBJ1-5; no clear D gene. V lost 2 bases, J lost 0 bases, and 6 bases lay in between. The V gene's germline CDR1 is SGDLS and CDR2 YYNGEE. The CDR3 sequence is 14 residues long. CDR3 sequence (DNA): TGTGCCAGCAGCGTCGAGGGTAGCAATCAGCCCCAGCATTTT. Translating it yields CASSVEGSNQPQHF.

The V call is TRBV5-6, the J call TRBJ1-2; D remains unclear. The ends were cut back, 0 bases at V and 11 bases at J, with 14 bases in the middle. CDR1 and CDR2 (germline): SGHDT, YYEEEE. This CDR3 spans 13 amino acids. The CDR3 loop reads CASSLEEGLRYTF. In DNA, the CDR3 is TGTGCCAGCAGCTTGGAAGAGGGATTGAGGTACACCTTC.